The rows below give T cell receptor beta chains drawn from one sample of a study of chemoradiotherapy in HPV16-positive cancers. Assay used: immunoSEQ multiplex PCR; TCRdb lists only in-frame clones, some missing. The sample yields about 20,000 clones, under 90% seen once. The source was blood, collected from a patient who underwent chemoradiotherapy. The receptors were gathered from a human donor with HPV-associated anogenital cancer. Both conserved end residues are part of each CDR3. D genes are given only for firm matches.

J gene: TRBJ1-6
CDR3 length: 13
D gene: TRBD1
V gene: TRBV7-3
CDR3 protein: CASRQGGNSPLHF
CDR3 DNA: TGTGCCAGCAGACAGGGGGGAAATTCACCCCTCCACTTT

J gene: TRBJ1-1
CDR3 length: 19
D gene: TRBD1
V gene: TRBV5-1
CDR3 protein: CASSIPGTGAQSMNTEAFF
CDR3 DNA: TGCGCCAGCAGCATACCCGGGACAGGGGCTCAATCGATGAACACTGAAGCTTTCTTT

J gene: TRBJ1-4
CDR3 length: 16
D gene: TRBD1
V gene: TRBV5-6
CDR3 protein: CASSWIGQELNEKLFF
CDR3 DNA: TGTGCCAGCAGCTGGATTGGACAGGAACTTAATGAAAAACTGTTTTTT

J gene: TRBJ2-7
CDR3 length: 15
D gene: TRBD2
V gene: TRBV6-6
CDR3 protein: CASSSSSGPTYEQYF
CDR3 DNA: TGTGCCAGCAGTTCATCTAGCGGGCCGACCTACGAGCAGTACTTC

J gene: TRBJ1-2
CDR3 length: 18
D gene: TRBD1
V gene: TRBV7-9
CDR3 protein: CASSLNLGTGILADGYTF
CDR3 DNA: TGTGCCAGCAGCTTGAACCTCGGGACAGGGATCCTAGCTGATGGCTACACCTTC

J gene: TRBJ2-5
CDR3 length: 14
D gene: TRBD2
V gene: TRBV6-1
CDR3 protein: CASSGLAGQETQYF
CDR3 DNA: TGTGCCAGCTCTGGACTAGCGGGACAAGAGACCCAGTACTTC

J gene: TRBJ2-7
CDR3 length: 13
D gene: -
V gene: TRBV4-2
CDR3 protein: CASSQDYRDEQYF
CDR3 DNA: TGTGCCAGCAGCCAAGACTACAGGGACGAGCAGTACTTC

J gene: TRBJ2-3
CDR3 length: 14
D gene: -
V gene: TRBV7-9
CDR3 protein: CASSTRDRTDTQYF
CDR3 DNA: TGTGCCAGCAGCACGCGGGATCGCACAGATACGCAGTATTTT

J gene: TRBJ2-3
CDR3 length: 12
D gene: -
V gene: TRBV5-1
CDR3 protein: CASSRTTDTQYF
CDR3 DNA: TGCGCCAGCAGCCGGACCACAGATACGCAGTATTTT

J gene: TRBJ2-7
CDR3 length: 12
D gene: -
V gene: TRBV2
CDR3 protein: CASAQTAGEQYF
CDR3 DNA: TGTGCCAGCGCCCAGACGGCGGGAGAGCAGTACTTC

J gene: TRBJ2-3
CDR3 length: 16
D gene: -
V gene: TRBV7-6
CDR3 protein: CASSKRSGPRTDTQYF
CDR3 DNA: TGTGCCAGCAGTAAGCGATCGGGGCCACGCACAGATACGCAGTATTTT